These 9 T cell receptor beta chains were all obtained from the same sample, sequenced in a study of cytomegalovirus exposure and HLA in healthy donors. The data were produced by immunoSEQ multiplex PCR, yet TCRdb's version contains in-frame clones alone and is incomplete. Here the sample spans about 180,000 clones, 85% being singletons. Source material: PBMCs. The origin of the receptors is a man aged 18-30 years in good health and CMV-seropositive.

The V and J genes are TRBV9 and TRBJ2-3; D uncertain. Germline CDR1 is SGDLS and CDR2 is YYNGEE. This CDR3 has 14 amino acids. V was shortened by 1 base and J by 0 bases, with 6 bases between the two germline ends. The CDR3 nucleotides read TGTGCCAGCAGCGTATCCCCTAGCACAGATACGCAGTATTTT. It translates to CASSVSPSTDTQYF.

V and J are TRBV6-5 and TRBJ1-1; D not certain. Trimming removed 5 bases at V and 5 bases at J, with 18 bases between. CDR3 length: 15 amino acids. Germline V gene data show CDR1 as MNHEY and CDR2 as SVGAGI. This CDR3 reads CASSQTPSGLTEAFF. The CDR3 DNA is TGTGCCAGCAGTCAGACTCCTTCGGGTTTGACTGAAGCTTTCTTT.

The chain is built from TRBV4-1 and TRBJ1-2; D unclear. Trimming cost V 4 bases and J 1 base, with 10 bases left between them. Germline CDR1 reads MGHRA; CDR2 reads YSYEKL. This CDR3 is built from 14 residues. The CDR3 DNA reads as TGCGCCAGCAGCCCCCCCCGGTTTAACTATGGCTACACCTTC. Encoded protein: CASSPPRFNYGYTF.

This clone was recorded at least ten times. The chain combines TRBV28 with TRBJ1-2, with 9 bases identical to TRBD1. V lost 4 bases to trimming and J lost 5 bases; unmatched junction nucleotides: 8. Germline V gene lookup returns CDR1 MDHEN and CDR2 SYDVKM. CDR3 length: 15 amino acids. The CDR3 DNA reads TGTGCCAGCAGTTCGAGCCCGACAGGGGGATATGGCTACACCTTC. The encoded protein is CASSSSPTGGYGYTF.

This chain links TRBV7-3 with TRBJ1-2; TRBD1 agrees at 10 bases. CDR1 SGHTA and CDR2 FQGTGA come from the germline V gene. V lost 5 bases to trimming and J lost 3 bases; unmatched junction nucleotides: 6. The CDR3 covers 15 residues. This CDR3 reads CASSPRDRGDYGYTF. Written as DNA, the CDR3 is TGTGCCAGCAGCCCTCGGGACAGGGGCGACTATGGCTACACCTTC.

V and J are TRBV7-9 and TRBJ2-7; the D gene is possibly TRBD2 (5 bases). Germline CDR1 reads SEHNR; CDR2 reads FQNEAQ (reference sequence). CDR3 length equals 13 residues. V gave up 4 bases and J gave up 1 base, with 8 bases separating them. This CDR3 is CASSSRDSYEQYF. CDR3 nucleotides: TGTGCCAGCAGCTCGAGGGATTCCTACGAGCAGTACTTC.

The rearrangement uses TRBV27 and TRBJ1-1; D remains ambiguous. This CDR3 is 16 amino acids long. V lost 2 bases and J lost 1, with 14 bases in between. CDR1 is MNHEY, CDR2 SMNVEV, per germline (reference sequence). The CDR3 sequence: CASSLTLTLSNTEAFF. DNA of the CDR3: TGTGCCAGCAGTTTAACCCTGACATTATCGAACACTGAAGCTTTCTTT.

This chain uses TRBV2 with TRBJ2-2; TRBD1 agrees at 12 bases. J gave up 8 bases and V 6 bases, and 7 bases lay outside the gene matches. The CDR3 spans 15 residues. Germline CDR1 SNHLY, CDR2 FYNNEI. This CDR3 reads CASSGTGGALGELFF. In nucleotides, the CDR3 is TGTGCCAGCAGCGGGACAGGGGGCGCATTGGGGGAGCTGTTTTTT. Variable domain in full (rest from reference TRBV2 and TRBJ2-2): EPEVTQTPSHQVTQMGQEVILRCVPISNHLYFYWYRQILGQKVEFLVSFYNNEISEKSEIFDDQFSVERPDGSNFTLKIRSTKLEDSAMYFCASSGTGGALGELFFGEGSRLTVL.

The chain links TRBV4-1 to TRBJ1-2, with D perhaps TRBD1 (6 bases). Germline lookup yields CDR1 MGHRA and CDR2 YSYEKL. V lost 8 bases and J 6 bases, leaving 22 bases between the germline ends. This CDR3 has 15 amino acids. CDR3 coding DNA: TGCGCCAGCTCCAGCCTCACAGGGATTGGAAATGGCTACACCTTC. Translation gives CASSSLTGIGNGYTF.